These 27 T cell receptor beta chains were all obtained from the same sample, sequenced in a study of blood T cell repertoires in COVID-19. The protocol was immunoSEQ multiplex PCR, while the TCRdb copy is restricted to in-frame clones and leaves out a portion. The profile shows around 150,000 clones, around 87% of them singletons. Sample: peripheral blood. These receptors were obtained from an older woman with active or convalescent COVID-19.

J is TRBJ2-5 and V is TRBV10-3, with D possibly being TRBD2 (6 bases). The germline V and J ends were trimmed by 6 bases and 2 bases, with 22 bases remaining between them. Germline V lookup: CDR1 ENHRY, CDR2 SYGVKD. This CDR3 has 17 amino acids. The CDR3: CAISPSGRSRGQETQYF. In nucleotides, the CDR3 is TGTGCCATCAGCCCCTCGGGACGCTCCCGGGGGCAAGAGACCCAGTACTTC.

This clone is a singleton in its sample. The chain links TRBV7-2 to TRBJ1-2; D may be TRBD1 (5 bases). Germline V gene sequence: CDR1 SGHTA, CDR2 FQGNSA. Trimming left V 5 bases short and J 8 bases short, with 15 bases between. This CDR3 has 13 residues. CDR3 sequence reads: CASSPGGAWGYTF. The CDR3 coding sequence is TGTGCCAGCAGCCCTGGAGGGGCGTGGGGCTACACCTTC.

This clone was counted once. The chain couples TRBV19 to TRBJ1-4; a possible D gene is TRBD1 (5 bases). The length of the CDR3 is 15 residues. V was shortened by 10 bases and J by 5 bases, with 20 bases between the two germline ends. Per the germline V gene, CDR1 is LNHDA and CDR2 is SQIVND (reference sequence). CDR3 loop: CATRVSRTLNEKLFF. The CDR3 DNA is TGTGCCACCAGGGTATCGAGGACACTGAATGAAAAACTGTTTTTT.

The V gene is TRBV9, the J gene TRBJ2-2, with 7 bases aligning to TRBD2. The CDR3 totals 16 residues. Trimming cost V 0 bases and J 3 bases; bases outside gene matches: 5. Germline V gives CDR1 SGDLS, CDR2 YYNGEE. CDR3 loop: CASSVAGGGYTGELFF. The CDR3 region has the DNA TGTGCCAGCAGCGTAGCCGGCGGGGGATACACCGGGGAGCTGTTTTTT.

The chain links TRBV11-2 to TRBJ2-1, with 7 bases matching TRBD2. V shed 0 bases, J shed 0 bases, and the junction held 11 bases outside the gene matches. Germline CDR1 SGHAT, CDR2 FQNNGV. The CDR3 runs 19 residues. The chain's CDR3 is CASSLDGLAETSSYNEQFF. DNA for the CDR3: TGTGCCAGCAGCTTAGATGGCCTAGCGGAAACTAGCTCCTACAATGAGCAGTTCTTC.

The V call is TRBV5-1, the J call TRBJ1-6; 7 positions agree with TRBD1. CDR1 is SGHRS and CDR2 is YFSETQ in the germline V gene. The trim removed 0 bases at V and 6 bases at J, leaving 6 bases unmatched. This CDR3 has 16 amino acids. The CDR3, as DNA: TGCGCCAGCAGCTTGGGAATAAACAGGGGTAATTCACCCCTCCACTTT. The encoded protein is CASSLGINRGNSPLHF.

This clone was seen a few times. The CDR3 nucleotides read TGCGCCAGCAGCCAAGACGGACAGGGAGGTCAGCCCCAGCATTTT. Residues: CASSQDGQGGQPQHF. The chain carries TRBV4-1 and TRBJ1-5, with 8 bases fitting TRBD1. J lost 6 bases, V lost 0 bases, and 4 bases had no gene match. Germline V gene data show CDR1 as MGHRA and CDR2 as YSYEKL. CDR3 length: 15 residues.

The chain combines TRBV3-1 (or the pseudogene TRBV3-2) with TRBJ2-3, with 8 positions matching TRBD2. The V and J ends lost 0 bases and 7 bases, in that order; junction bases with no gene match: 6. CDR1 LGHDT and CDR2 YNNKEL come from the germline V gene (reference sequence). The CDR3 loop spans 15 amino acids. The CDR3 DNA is TGTGCCAGCAGCCAAGATTGGGCGGGGGGATATACGCAGTATTTT. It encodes CASSQDWAGGYTQYF.

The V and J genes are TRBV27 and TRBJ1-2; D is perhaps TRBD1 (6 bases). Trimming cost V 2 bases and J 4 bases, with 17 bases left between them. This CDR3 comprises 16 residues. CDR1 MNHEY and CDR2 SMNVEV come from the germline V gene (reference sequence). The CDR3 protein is CASSLNVGGGTYGYTF. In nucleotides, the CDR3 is TGTGCCAGCAGTTTAAACGTAGGGGGAGGGACCTATGGCTACACCTTC.

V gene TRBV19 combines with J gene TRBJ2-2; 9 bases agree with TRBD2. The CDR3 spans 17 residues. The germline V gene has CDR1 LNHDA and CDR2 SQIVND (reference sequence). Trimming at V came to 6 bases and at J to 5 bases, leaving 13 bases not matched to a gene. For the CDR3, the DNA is TGTGCCAGTAGGGGCTACTCAGCGGGGGGAGGTACCGGGGAGCTGTTTTTT. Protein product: CASRGYSAGGGTGELFF. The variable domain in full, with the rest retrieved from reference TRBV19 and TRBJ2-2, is DGGITQSPKYLFRKEGQNVTLSCEQNLNHDAMYWYRQDPGQGLRLIYYSQIVNDFQKGDIAEGYSVSREKKESFPLTVTSAQKNPTAFYLCASRGYSAGGGTGELFFGEGSRLTVL.

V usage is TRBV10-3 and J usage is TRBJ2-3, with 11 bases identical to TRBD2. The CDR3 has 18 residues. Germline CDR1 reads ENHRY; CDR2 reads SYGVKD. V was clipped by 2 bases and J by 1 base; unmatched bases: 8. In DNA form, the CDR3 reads TGTGCCATCAGTGAGGAGCTAGCGGGGGGATCGCGCACAGATACGCAGTATTTT. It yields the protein CAISEELAGGSRTDTQYF.

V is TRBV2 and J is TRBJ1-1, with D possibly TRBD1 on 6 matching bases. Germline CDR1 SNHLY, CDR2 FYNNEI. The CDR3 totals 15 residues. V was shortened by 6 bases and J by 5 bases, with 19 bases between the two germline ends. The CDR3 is CASRAGAVRGTEAFF. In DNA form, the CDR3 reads TGTGCCAGCAGAGCAGGGGCGGTAAGGGGGACTGAAGCTTTCTTT.

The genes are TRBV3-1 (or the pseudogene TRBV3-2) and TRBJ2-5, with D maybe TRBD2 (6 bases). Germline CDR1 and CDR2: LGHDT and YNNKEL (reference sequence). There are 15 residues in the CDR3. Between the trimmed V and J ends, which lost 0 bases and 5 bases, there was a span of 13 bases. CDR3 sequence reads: CASSQDPGGEETQYF. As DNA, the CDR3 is TGTGCCAGCAGCCAAGATCCCGGCGGGGAGGAGACCCAGTACTTC.

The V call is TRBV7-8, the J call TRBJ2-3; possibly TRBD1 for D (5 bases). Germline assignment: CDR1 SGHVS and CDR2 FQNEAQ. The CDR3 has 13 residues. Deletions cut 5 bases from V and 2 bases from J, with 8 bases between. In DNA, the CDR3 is TGTGCCAGCAGCCGCAGGGTCACAGATACGCAGTATTTT. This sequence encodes CASSRRVTDTQYF.

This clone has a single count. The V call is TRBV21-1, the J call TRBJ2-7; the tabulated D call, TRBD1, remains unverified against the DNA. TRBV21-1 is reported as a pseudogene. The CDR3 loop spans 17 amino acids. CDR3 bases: TGTGCCAGCAGCAAACAAGACCTGGGACAGGGAGTATACGAGCAGTACTTC. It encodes CASSKQDLGQGVYEQYF.

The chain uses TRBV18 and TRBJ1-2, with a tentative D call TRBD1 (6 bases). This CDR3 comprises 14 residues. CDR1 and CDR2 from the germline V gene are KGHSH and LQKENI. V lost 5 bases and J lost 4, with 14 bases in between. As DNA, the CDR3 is TGTGCCAGCTCATCCCAACAGGGAAGCTATGGCTACACCTTC. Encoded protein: CASSSQQGSYGYTF.

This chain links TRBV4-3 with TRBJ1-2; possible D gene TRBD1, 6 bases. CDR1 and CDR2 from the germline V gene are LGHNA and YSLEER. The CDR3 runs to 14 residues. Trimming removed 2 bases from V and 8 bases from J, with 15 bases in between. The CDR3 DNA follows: TGCGCCAGCAGCCAAACAGACAGGACGGGCGGCTACACCTTC. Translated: CASSQTDRTGGYTF.

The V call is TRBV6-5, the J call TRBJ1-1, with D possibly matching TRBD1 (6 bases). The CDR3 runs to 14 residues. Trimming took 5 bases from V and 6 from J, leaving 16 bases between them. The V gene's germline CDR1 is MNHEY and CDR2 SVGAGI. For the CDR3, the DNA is TGTGCCAGCAGTCACGCCCTCCCAGGGGCTGAAGCTTTCTTT. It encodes CASSHALPGAEAFF.

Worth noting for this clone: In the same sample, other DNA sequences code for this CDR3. The CDR3 bases are TGTGCCAGCAGTTACGAGGGAAGTGGCTACACCTTC. Translating gives CASSYEGSGYTF. The genes are TRBV6-5 and TRBJ1-2; no definite D call. This CDR3 is built from 12 residues. V was cut by 2 bases and J by 7 bases, with 8 bases left in between. Per germline, CDR1 MNHEY and CDR2 SVGAGI.

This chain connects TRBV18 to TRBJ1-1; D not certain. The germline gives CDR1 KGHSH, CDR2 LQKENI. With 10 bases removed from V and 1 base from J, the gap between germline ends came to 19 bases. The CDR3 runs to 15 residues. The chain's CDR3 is CATRPPSPGNTEAFF. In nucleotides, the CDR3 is TGTGCCACCCGCCCCCCATCGCCGGGGAACACTGAAGCTTTCTTT.

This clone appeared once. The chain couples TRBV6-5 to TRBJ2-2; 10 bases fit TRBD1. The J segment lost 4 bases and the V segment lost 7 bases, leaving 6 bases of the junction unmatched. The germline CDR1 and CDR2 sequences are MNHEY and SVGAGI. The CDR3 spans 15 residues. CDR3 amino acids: CASNYGQGGTGELFF. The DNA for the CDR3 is TGTGCCAGCAACTACGGACAGGGGGGCACCGGGGAGCTGTTTTTT.

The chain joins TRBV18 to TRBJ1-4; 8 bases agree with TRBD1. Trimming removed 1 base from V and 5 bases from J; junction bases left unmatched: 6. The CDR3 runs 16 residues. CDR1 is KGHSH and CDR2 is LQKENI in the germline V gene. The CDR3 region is CASSPQGQGENEKLFF. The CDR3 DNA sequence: TGTGCCAGCTCACCACAAGGACAGGGAGAGAATGAAAAACTGTTTTTT.

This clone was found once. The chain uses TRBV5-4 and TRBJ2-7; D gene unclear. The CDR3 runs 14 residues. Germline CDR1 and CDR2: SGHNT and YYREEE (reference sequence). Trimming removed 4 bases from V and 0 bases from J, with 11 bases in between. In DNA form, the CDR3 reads TGTGCCAGCAGCCTACGACTTGGCTCCTACGAGCAGTACTTC. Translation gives CASSLRLGSYEQYF.

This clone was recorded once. The CDR3, as DNA: TGTGCCAGTAGTATAATCATCAGCTCCTACAATGAGCAGTTCTTC. Its translation is CASSIIISSYNEQFF. The chain joins TRBV19 to TRBJ2-1; D is unresolved. The V gene lost 2 bases and the J gene lost 0 bases, with 8 bases spanning the gap. The CDR3 runs 15 residues. Germline CDR1 is LNHDA and CDR2 is SQIVND (reference sequence).

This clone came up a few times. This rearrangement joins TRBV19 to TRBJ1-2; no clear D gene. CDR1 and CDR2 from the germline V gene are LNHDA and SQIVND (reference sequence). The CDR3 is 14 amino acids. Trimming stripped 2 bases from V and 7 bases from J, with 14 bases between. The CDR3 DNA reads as TGTGCCAGTAGTATACAGGCAGCGGCGGGTGGCTACACCTTC. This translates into CASSIQAAAGGYTF.

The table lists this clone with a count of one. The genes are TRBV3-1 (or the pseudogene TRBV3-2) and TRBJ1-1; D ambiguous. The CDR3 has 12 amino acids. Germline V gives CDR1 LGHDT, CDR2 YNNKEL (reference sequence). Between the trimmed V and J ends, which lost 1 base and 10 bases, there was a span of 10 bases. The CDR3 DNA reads TGTGCCAGCAGCCAAGCGTTGGAGTCAGCTTTCTTT. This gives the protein CASSQALESAFF.

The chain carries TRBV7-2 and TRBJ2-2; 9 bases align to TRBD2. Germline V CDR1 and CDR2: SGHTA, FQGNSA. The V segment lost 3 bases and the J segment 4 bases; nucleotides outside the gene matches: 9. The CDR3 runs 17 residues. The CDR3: CASSLRASGEPTGELFF. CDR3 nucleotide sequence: TGTGCCAGCAGCTTGAGGGCTAGCGGGGAGCCCACCGGGGAGCTGTTTTTT.